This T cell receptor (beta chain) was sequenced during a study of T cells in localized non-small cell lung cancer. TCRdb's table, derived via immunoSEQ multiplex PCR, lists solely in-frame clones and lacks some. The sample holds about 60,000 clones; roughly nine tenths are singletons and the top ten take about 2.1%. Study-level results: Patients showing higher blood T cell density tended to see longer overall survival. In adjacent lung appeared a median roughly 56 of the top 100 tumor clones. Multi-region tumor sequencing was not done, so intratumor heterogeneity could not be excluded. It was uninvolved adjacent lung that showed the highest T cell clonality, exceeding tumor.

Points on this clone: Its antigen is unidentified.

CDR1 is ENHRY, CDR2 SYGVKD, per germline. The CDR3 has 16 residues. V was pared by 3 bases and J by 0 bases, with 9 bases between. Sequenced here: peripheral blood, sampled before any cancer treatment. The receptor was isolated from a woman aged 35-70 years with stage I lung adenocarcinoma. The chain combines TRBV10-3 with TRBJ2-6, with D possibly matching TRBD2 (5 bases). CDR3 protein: CAISESGSSGANVLTF. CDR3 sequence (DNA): TGTGCCATCAGTGAATCGGGGAGCTCTGGGGCCAACGTCCTGACTTTC.